Each of the 29 T cell receptor beta chains below was sequenced from the same sample in a study of blood T cell repertoires in COVID-19. Clones were read by immunoSEQ multiplex PCR, and TCRdb kept only the in-frame ones, dropping some. Among about 180,000 clones listed, 86% were seen once. Sequenced: peripheral blood. These receptors were obtained from a man between 45 and 60 years old with active or convalescent COVID-19.

There are a few counts of this clone. The chain combines TRBV28 with TRBJ1-2; D gene unclear. CDR3 length equals 10 residues. Per the germline V gene, CDR1 is MDHEN and CDR2 is SYDVKM. V shed 6 bases and J shed 5 bases, with 4 bases lying between them. CDR3 residues: CASSRYGYTF. DNA for the CDR3: TGTGCCAGCAGCCGGTATGGCTACACCTTC.

V and J are TRBV3-1 (or the pseudogene TRBV3-2) and TRBJ1-1; the D gene is possibly TRBD1 (6 bases). CDR1 and CDR2 (germline): LGHDT, YNNKEL (reference sequence). Trimming took 3 bases from V and 1 from J, leaving 9 bases between them. CDR3 length: 14 amino acids. The CDR3 nucleotides read TGTGCCAGCAGCCAGATACAGGGGAACACTGAAGCTTTCTTT. Amino acid sequence: CASSQIQGNTEAFF.

V and J are TRBV27 and TRBJ2-7; TRBD1 agrees at 7 bases. The germline V gene has CDR1 MNHEY and CDR2 SMNVEV (reference sequence). The V gene end was trimmed by 4 bases and the J gene end by 2 bases; junction bases not matched to a gene: 5. The CDR3 is made up of 14 amino acids. CDR3 sequence: CASSYRQGPYEQYF. For the CDR3, the DNA is TGTGCCAGCAGTTATAGACAGGGACCCTACGAGCAGTACTTC.

The V gene is TRBV6-5, the J gene TRBJ1-2, with D unresolved. Germline CDR1 reads MNHEY; CDR2 reads SVGAGI. The CDR3 is 13 amino acids. Trimming pared 8 bases from V and 8 bases from J, leaving 18 bases between. In nucleotides, the CDR3 is TGTGCCAGCGCAGTGGAGAGAGTCGGCGGCTACACCTTC. The encoded protein is CASAVERVGGYTF.

The chain couples TRBV6-2 or TRBV6-3 to TRBJ1-6, with 9 nucleotides matching TRBD1. With 4 bases clipped from V and 9 bases from J, the junction kept 4 bases outside the gene matches. The CDR3 is 14 amino acids. Germline V gene sequence: CDR1 MNHEY, CDR2 SVGEGT. The CDR3 DNA sequence: TGTGCCAGCAGTTTCGGGACAGGGTCTTCACCCCTCCACTTT. This sequence encodes CASSFGTGSSPLHF.

Only a few counts were recorded for this clone. V gene TRBV2 combines with J gene TRBJ1-2, with no clear D. The ends were cut back, 5 bases at V and 0 bases at J, with 13 bases in the middle. Germline V gives CDR1 SNHLY, CDR2 FYNNEI. This CDR3 region has 15 residues. CDR3 bases: TGTGCCAGCAGTCGAGGGCCCAGCTCTAACTATGGCTACACCTTC. Translation gives CASSRGPSSNYGYTF.

V is TRBV9 and J is TRBJ2-7; 11 bases line up with TRBD2. This CDR3 is built from 17 residues. With 3 bases clipped from V and 4 bases from J, the junction kept 12 bases outside the gene matches. In germline, CDR1 is SGDLS, CDR2 YYNGEE. CDR3 region: CASSGLDLAGGLYEQYF. In DNA form, the CDR3 reads TGTGCCAGCAGCGGCCTTGATCTAGCGGGGGGACTTTACGAGCAGTACTTC. The variable domain in full, with the rest retrieved from reference TRBV9 and TRBJ2-7, is DSGVTQTPKHLITATGQRVTLRCSPRSGDLSVYWYQQSLDQGLQFLIQYYNGEERAKGNILERFSAQQFPDLHSELNLSSLELGDSALYFCASSGLDLAGGLYEQYFGPGTRLTVT.

The rearrangement uses TRBV29-1 and TRBJ1-1; 8 nucleotides agree with TRBD1. The junction had 4 bases not matched to a gene; V was cut back by 0 bases and J by 7 bases. The CDR3 extends over 13 amino acids. Per germline, CDR1 SQVTM and CDR2 ANQGSEA. The CDR3 here is CSVEDRGRDEAFF. The CDR3 region has the DNA TGCAGCGTTGAAGACAGGGGGCGTGATGAAGCTTTCTTT.

The chain has TRBV11-2 and TRBJ1-6, with D perhaps matching TRBD1 (5 bases). Trimming removed 4 bases from V and 7 bases from J, with 17 bases in between. This CDR3 spans 16 amino acids. Per the germline V gene, CDR1 is SGHAT and CDR2 is FQNNGV. CDR3 loop: CASSSFRQSRNSPLHF. Here the CDR3 DNA reads TGTGCCAGCAGCTCATTTCGACAGTCTAGGAATTCACCCCTCCACTTT.

This sequence joins TRBV7-6 and TRBJ2-1, with TRBD2 as a possible D gene (6 bases). CDR3 length: 17 amino acids. V was pared by 1 base and J by 1 base, with 14 bases between. Germline values: CDR1 SGHVS, CDR2 FNYEAQ. CDR3 in amino acids: CASSLVEVGGSYNEQFF. CDR3 nucleotides: TGTGCCAGCAGCTTAGTCGAAGTCGGGGGTTCCTACAATGAGCAGTTCTTC. The full variable domain, its missing parts supplied by reference TRBV7-6 and TRBJ2-1, is GAGVSQSPRYKVTKRGQDVALRCDPISGHVSLYWYRQALGQGPEFLTYFNYEAQQDKSGLPNDRFSAERPEGSISTLTIQRTEQRDSAMYRCASSLVEVGGSYNEQFFGPGTRLTVL.

This chain uses TRBV9 with TRBJ2-3, with a weak D call TRBD1 (6 bases). CDR1 is SGDLS, CDR2 YYNGEE, per germline. The CDR3 contains 14 residues. Trimming shortened V by 0 bases and J by 6 bases, and 11 bases separated the two germline ends. For the CDR3, the DNA is TGTGCCAGCAGCGTAGGGGGGACAAGGGATACGCAGTATTTT. It codes for CASSVGGTRDTQYF. Complete variable domain (other parts from reference TRBV9 and TRBJ2-3): DSGVTQTPKHLITATGQRVTLRCSPRSGDLSVYWYQQSLDQGLQFLIQYYNGEERAKGNILERFSAQQFPDLHSELNLSSLELGDSALYFCASSVGGTRDTQYFGPGTRLTVL.

The chain employs TRBV7-2 and TRBJ2-3, with 9 positions matching TRBD2. The ends lost 1 base at V and 6 bases at J; junction bases unmatched: 8. The CDR3 has 16 residues. Germline CDR1 and CDR2: SGHTA and FQGNSA. This CDR3 is CASSLDSGGGGDTQYF. CDR3 coding DNA: TGTGCCAGCAGCTTAGATTCGGGCGGGGGGGGCGATACGCAGTATTTT.

The chain is built from TRBV18 and TRBJ1-1; TRBD1 matches at 9 bases. The CDR3 is 15 amino acids. Germline CDR1 and CDR2: KGHSH and LQKENI. Germline trimming cut 3 bases from V and 4 bases from J; bases unmatched to any gene: 6. CDR3 nucleotides: TGTGCCAGCTCACCGTCGGGACAGGGAAGCACTGAAGCTTTCTTT. Amino acids: CASSPSGQGSTEAFF.

V is TRBV25-1 and J is TRBJ1-2; D is unresolved. Germline V lookup: CDR1 MGHDK, CDR2 SYGVNS. V gave up 0 bases and J gave up 7 bases, with 3 bases separating them. CDR3 length: 11 amino acids. Here the CDR3 reads CASSEYSGYTF. The CDR3 bases are TGTGCCAGCAGTGAATACAGTGGCTACACCTTC.

CDR3 coding DNA: TGTGCCAGCAGCTTGGGACAAGGATTCTATAATTCACCCCTCCACTTT. Its protein is CASSLGQGFYNSPLHF. The chain has TRBV7-9 and TRBJ1-6; a weak D match, TRBD1 (6 bases). Germline V gene lookup returns CDR1 SEHNR and CDR2 FQNEAQ (reference sequence). The CDR3 extends over 16 amino acids. V lost 3 bases and J lost 3, with 12 bases in between.

The DNA of the CDR3 is TGCGCCAGCAGCTTGAGACCTGGGCTGAACACTGAAGCTTTCTTT. Its protein is CASSLRPGLNTEAFF. V and J are TRBV5-1 and TRBJ1-1; D gene unclear. Germline values: CDR1 SGHRS, CDR2 YFSETQ. The CDR3 loop spans 15 amino acids. Trimming stripped 1 base from V and 0 bases from J, with 10 bases between.

V gene TRBV6-1 combines with J gene TRBJ2-2; D is possibly TRBD1 (6 bases). In germline, CDR1 is MNHNS, CDR2 SASEGT. There are 17 residues in the CDR3. Trimming removed 2 bases at V and 1 base at J, with 14 bases between. CDR3 in amino acids: CASSETLDSRNTGELFF. CDR3 DNA: TGTGCCAGCAGTGAAACCCTGGACAGCAGGAACACCGGGGAGCTGTTTTTT.

The CDR3 protein is CASSSGNWNQPQHF. The CDR3 region has the DNA TGTGCCAGCAGCTCAGGGAACTGGAACCAGCCCCAGCATTTT. The gene calls are TRBV6-5 and TRBJ1-5, with D maybe TRBD1 (5 bases). V shed 6 bases and J shed 7 bases, with 16 bases lying between them. Germline V gene lookup returns CDR1 MNHEY and CDR2 SVGAGI. This CDR3 is built from 14 residues.

The chain is built from TRBV6-4 and TRBJ2-2, with unresolved D. V gave up 2 bases and J gave up 4 bases, with 11 bases separating them. CDR3 length: 15 amino acids. Germline assignment: CDR1 MRHNA and CDR2 SNTAGT. The CDR3 coding sequence is TGTGCCAGCAGTGACGGTTCGGCGGTCACCGGGGAGCTGTTTTTT. Translated: CASSDGSAVTGELFF.

This clone was picked up one time. J is TRBJ1-5 and V is TRBV3-1 (or the pseudogene TRBV3-2); D is ambiguous. Per germline, CDR1 LGHDT and CDR2 YNNKEL (reference sequence). The CDR3 loop spans 14 amino acids. V dropped 0 bases and J dropped 7 bases, with 10 bases sitting between them. The CDR3 loop is CASSQDSRGQPQHF. CDR3 nucleotides: TGTGCCAGCAGCCAAGACTCCAGAGGGCAGCCCCAGCATTTT.

The J gene is TRBJ2-1, the V gene TRBV14; D perhaps matches TRBD1 (6 bases). Trimming left V 2 bases short and J 2 bases short, with 13 bases between. This CDR3 spans 16 amino acids. The germline V gene encodes CDR1 SGHDN and CDR2 FVKESK. The CDR3 is CASSQTRGQPYNEQFF. The CDR3 coding sequence is TGTGCCAGCAGCCAAACCAGGGGACAACCCTACAATGAGCAGTTCTTC.

This clone was observed a single time. The CDR3 DNA reads as TGTGCCAGCAGCCCACTAGCGGGGGGAGTCACAGATACGCAGTATTTT. Translation: CASSPLAGGVTDTQYF. This sequence joins TRBV7-2 and TRBJ2-3; 12 bases match TRBD2. CDR3 length equals 16 residues. Germline CDR1 SGHTA, CDR2 FQGNSA. Trimming removed 5 bases from V and 2 bases from J; junction bases left unmatched: 5.

This chain's CDR3 is CAWRGQGAGETQYF. The CDR3 nucleotides read TGTGCCTGGAGAGGACAGGGGGCTGGGGAGACCCAGTACTTC. The chain employs TRBV30 and TRBJ2-5; TRBD1 matches at 11 bases. The CDR3 runs to 14 residues. The germline gives CDR1 GTSNPN, CDR2 SVGIG (reference sequence). V lost 3 bases and J lost 5; bases outside the gene matches: 5.

The J gene is TRBJ2-5, the V gene TRBV10-3, with TRBD1 matching over 9 bases. The CDR3 spans 14 residues. V was clipped by 6 bases and J by 3 bases; unmatched bases: 5. Germline V gene data show CDR1 as ENHRY and CDR2 as SYGVKD. This CDR3 is CAISRQGGKETQYF. In DNA form, the CDR3 reads TGTGCCATCAGCAGACAGGGGGGGAAAGAGACCCAGTACTTC.

V and J are TRBV9 and TRBJ1-1, with 10 bases lining up with TRBD1. V lost 0 bases to trimming and J lost 7 bases; unmatched junction nucleotides: 6. Germline V gene data show CDR1 as SGDLS and CDR2 as YYNGEE. This CDR3 is built from 15 residues. Written as DNA, the CDR3 is TGTGCCAGCAGCGTAGGTCTGGACAGGGGGGTTGAAGCTTTCTTT. Its translation is CASSVGLDRGVEAFF.

This chain uses TRBV6-2 or TRBV6-3 with TRBJ1-5; D is unresolved. V was clipped by 2 bases and J by 6 bases, with 5 bases between them. This CDR3 is built from 12 residues. The germline gives CDR1 MNHEY, CDR2 SVGEGT. The CDR3 DNA reads TGTGCCAGCAGTTACACACGTCAGCCCCAGCATTTT. Amino acids: CASSYTRQPQHF.

The V and J genes are TRBV19 and TRBJ1-6, with TRBD1 matching 8 bases. Germline CDR1 and CDR2: LNHDA and SQIVND (reference sequence). The CDR3 is 16 residues long. After removal of 6 bases from V and 7 bases from J, the junction contained 11 bases not matched to a gene. CDR3 sequence (DNA): TGTGCCAGTAGACCTACCCCGGGACAGGTGAATTCACCCCTCCACTTT. Translated, it gives CASRPTPGQVNSPLHF.

This clone was seen only a few times. V usage is TRBV10-2 and J usage is TRBJ2-3; 7 nucleotides align to TRBD2. Germline V gene lookup returns CDR1 WSHSY and CDR2 SAAADI. The CDR3 length is 14 residues. After removal of 3 bases from V and 5 bases from J, the junction contained 5 bases not matched to a gene. CDR3 nucleotides: TGCGCCAGCAGTGAAGCCGGGACTAAAGATACGCAGTATTTT. Translating it yields CASSEAGTKDTQYF.

This clone occurred many times. The CDR3 region is CASSSKLLKPQHF. In DNA, the CDR3 is TGTGCCAGCAGCTCCAAATTACTTAAGCCCCAGCATTTT. The rearrangement links TRBV5-6 to TRBJ1-5, with no clear D. The CDR3 totals 13 residues. V was pared by 3 bases and J by 8 bases, with 12 bases between. Per germline, CDR1 SGHDT and CDR2 YYEEEE.